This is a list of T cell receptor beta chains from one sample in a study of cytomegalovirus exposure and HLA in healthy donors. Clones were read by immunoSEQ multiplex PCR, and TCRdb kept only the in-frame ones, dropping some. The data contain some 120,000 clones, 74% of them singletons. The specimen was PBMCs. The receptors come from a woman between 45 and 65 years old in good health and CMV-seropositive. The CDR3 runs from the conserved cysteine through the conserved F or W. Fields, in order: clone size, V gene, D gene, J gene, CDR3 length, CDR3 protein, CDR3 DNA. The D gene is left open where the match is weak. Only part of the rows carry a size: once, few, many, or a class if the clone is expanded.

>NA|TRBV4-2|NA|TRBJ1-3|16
CASSQEHSPSGNTIYF
TGTGCCAGCAGCCAAGAGCACAGCCCCTCTGGAAACACCATATATTTT
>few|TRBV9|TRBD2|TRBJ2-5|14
CASSRLAGGQTQYF
TGTGCCAGCAGCCGACTAGCGGGGGGTCAGACCCAGTACTTC
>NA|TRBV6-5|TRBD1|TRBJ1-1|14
CASREQGRGTEAFF
TGTGCCAGCAGAGAACAGGGGCGGGGCACTGAAGCTTTCTTT
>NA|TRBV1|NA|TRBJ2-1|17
CTSSQTLRDRDYNEQFF
TGCACCAGCAGCCAGACACTCCGGGACAGGGACTACAATGAGCAGTTCTTC
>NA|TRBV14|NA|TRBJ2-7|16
CASSQVWGDPFYEQYF
TGTGCCAGCAGCCAAGTGTGGGGGGACCCTTTCTACGAGCAGTACTTC
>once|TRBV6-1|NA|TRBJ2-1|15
CASSEFASHPDEQFF
TGTGCCAGCAGTGAATTCGCCTCTCATCCGGATGAGCAGTTCTTC
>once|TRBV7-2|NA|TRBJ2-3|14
CASSLGRGGDTQYF
TGTGCCAGCAGCTTAGGGCGGGGCGGGGATACGCAGTATTTT
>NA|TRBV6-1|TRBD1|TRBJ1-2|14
CASSPGQGVYGYTF
TGTGCCAGCAGCCCGGGACAGGGGGTCTATGGCTACACCTTC
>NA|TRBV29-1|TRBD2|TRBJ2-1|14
CSVSSGFPGNEQFF
TGCAGCGTTTCTAGCGGCTTCCCTGGCAATGAGCAGTTCTTC
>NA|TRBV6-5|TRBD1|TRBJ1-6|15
CASRAPDRTNSPLHF
TGTGCCAGCAGGGCCCCGGACAGGACTAATTCACCCCTCCACTTT